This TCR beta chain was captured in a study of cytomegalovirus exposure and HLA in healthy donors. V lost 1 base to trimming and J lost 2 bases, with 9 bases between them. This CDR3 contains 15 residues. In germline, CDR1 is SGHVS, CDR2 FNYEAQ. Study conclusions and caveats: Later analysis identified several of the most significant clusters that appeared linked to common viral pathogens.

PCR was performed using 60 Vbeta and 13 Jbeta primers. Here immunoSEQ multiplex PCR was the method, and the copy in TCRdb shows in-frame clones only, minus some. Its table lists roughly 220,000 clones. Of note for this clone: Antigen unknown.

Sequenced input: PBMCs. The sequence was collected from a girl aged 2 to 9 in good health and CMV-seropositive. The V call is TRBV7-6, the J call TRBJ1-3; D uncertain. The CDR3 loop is CASSLDSGPGNTIYF. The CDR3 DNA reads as TGTGCCAGCAGCTTAGATTCCGGTCCTGGAAACACCATATATTTT.